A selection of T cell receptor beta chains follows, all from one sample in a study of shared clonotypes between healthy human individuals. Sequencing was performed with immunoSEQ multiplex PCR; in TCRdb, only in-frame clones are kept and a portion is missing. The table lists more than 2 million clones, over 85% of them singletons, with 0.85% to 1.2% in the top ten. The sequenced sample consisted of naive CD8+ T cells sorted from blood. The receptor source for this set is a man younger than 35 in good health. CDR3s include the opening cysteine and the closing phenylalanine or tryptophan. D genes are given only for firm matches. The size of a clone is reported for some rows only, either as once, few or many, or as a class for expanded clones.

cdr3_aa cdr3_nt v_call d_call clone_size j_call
CASSLGYGANIQYF TGTGCCAGCAGCCTAGGGTACGGGGCCAACATTCAGTACTTC TRBV27 . . TRBJ2-4
CASSQAVPSSYEQYF TGCGCCAGCAGCCAAGCAGTACCGTCGAGCTACGAGCAGTACTTC TRBV4-1 . once TRBJ2-7
CASSYRGQGEGYTF TGTGCCAGCAGTTACCGAGGACAGGGGGAAGGCTACACCTTC TRBV7-2 TRBD1 . TRBJ1-2
CASSSGLIGNTIYF TGTGCCAGCAGTTCCGGTCTTATAGGAAACACCATATATTTT TRBV6-5 . . TRBJ1-3
CASSAPALEYGYTF TGTGCCAGCAGCGCTCCAGCTTTGGAGTATGGCTACACCTTC TRBV9 . . TRBJ1-2
CASSELGVGYEQYF TGTGCCAGCAGTGAACTTGGGGTAGGCTACGAGCAGTACTTC TRBV2 . . TRBJ2-7
CASRVAGPSPEAFF TGTGCCAGTAGGGTGGCAGGGCCCTCTCCTGAAGCTTTCTTT TRBV19 . . TRBJ1-1
CAWARNTEAFF TGTGCCTGGGCTAGGAACACTGAAGCTTTCTTT TRBV30 . . TRBJ1-1
CSVLDLSGANVLTF TGCAGCGTTCTCGACCTCTCTGGGGCCAACGTCCTGACTTTC TRBV29-1 . . TRBJ2-6
CASSEEEGQTYYGYTF TGCGCCAGCAGCGAAGAGGAGGGACAGACATACTATGGCTACACCTTC TRBV4-1 TRBD1 . TRBJ1-2
CASSLGLAGANYEQYF TGTGCCAGCAGCTTGGGGCTTGCGGGGGCGAACTACGAGCAGTACTTC TRBV5-5 . . TRBJ2-7
CASSLVGATYEQYF TGTGCCAGCAGCTTGGTTGGCGCAACCTACGAGCAGTACTTC TRBV5-4 . . TRBJ2-7
CASSLAAGLAYNEQFF TGTGCCAGCAGCTTAGCGGCAGGGTTGGCCTACAATGAGCAGTTCTTC TRBV7-9 . . TRBJ2-1
CASSPKPGTGELFF TGTGCCAGCAGTCCCAAGCCGGGCACCGGGGAGCTGTTTTTT TRBV11-3 . . TRBJ2-2
CASSQVEATNEKLFF TGCGCCAGCAGCCAAGTCGAAGCAACTAATGAAAAACTGTTTTTT TRBV4-1 . . TRBJ1-4
CASSQGGSWQPQHF TGCGCCAGCAGCCAGGGGGGAAGCTGGCAGCCCCAGCATTTT TRBV4-1 . . TRBJ1-5
CASSHDPTGTSTDTQYF TGTGCCAGCAGTCATGACCCGACAGGAACTAGCACAGATACGCAGTATTTT TRBV5-8 . . TRBJ2-3
CASSPGATDAYEQYF TGTGCCAGCAGCCCCGGGGCGACAGACGCGTACGAGCAGTACTTC TRBV6-5 . . TRBJ2-7
CASSEQGQLFYGYTF TGTGCCAGTAGTGAACAAGGACAGCTGTTCTATGGCTACACCTTC TRBV19 . . TRBJ1-2
CAWSLGSEQYF TGTGCCTGGAGTCTAGGGAGCGAGCAGTACTTC TRBV30 . . TRBJ2-7
CASSLLQRGQETQYF TGTGCCAGCAGCTTATTGCAAAGGGGCCAAGAGACCCAGTACTTC TRBV7-9 . . TRBJ2-5
CASSQTPGQLSALPEAFF TGCGCCAGCAGCCAAACCCCGGGACAGCTATCCGCCCTCCCTGAAGCTTTCTTT TRBV4-1 TRBD1 . TRBJ1-1
CASSALGRTTDGGYTF TGTGCCAGCAGCGCCTTGGGCCGGACGACTGATGGTGGCTACACCTTC TRBV7-9 . once TRBJ1-2
CASSSGQGNTEAFF TGTGCCAGCAGCTCTGGACAGGGGAACACTGAAGCTTTCTTT TRBV7-9 TRBD1 . TRBJ1-1
CASSLATIYEQYF TGCGCCAGCAGCCTTGCGACAATCTACGAGCAGTACTTC TRBV5-1 . . TRBJ2-7
CASSLVTDQETQYF TGTGCCAGCAGCTTGGTGACGGACCAAGAGACCCAGTACTTC TRBV5-4 . . TRBJ2-5
CASSLTKDYEAFF TGCGCCAGCAGCCTAACTAAAGACTACGAAGCTTTCTTT TRBV4-1 . . TRBJ1-1
CASQSPRRADTQYF TGTGCCAGCCAGTCCCCCCGGAGGGCAGATACGCAGTATTTT TRBV25-1 . . TRBJ2-3
CASSPQGATYEQYF TGTGCCAGCAGCCCACAGGGGGCTACCTACGAGCAGTACTTC TRBV9 TRBD1 . TRBJ2-7
CASSLQDEAFF TGTGCCAGCAGCTTGCAGGATGAAGCTTTCTTT TRBV5-6 . . TRBJ1-1
CASSEASSNTEAFF TGTGCCAGCAGTGAGGCCAGTTCAAACACTGAAGCTTTCTTT TRBV2 . . TRBJ1-1
CASSPSGAGYGYTF TGTGCCAGCAGCCCCTCAGGGGCCGGGTATGGCTACACCTTC TRBV13 . . TRBJ1-2
CASSARVDANEKLFF TGTGCCAGCAGCGCACGGGTGGATGCAAATGAAAAACTGTTTTTT TRBV7-2 . . TRBJ1-4
CASSWDIEGQPQHF TGTGCCAGCAGTTGGGACATTGAGGGTCAGCCCCAGCATTTT TRBV6-5 . . TRBJ1-5
CASRDKSYNEQFF TGTGCCAGCAGGGACAAATCCTACAATGAGCAGTTCTTC TRBV2 . . TRBJ2-1
CASSPGYLVYGYTF TGTGCCAGCAGCCCGGGGTATCTTGTCTATGGCTACACCTTC TRBV27 . . TRBJ1-2
CASSEGVNYGYTF TGTGCCAGCAGCGAAGGGGTAAACTATGGCTACACCTTC TRBV6-5 . few TRBJ1-2
CASSYSTRTSADTQYF TGTGCCAGCAGTTACTCGACGAGGACTAGTGCAGACACGCAGTATTTT TRBV6-5 TRBD2 . TRBJ2-3
CASSILAGAEQFF TGTGCCAGCAGTATTCTAGCGGGAGCGGAGCAGTTCTTC TRBV6-5 TRBD2 . TRBJ2-1
CASSVVGSNTEAFF TGTGCCAGCAGCGTGGTGGGGAGCAACACTGAAGCTTTCTTT TRBV9 . once TRBJ1-1
CASSLGLAGGLIRETQYF TGTGCCAGCAGCTTAGGATTGGCGGGGGGGCTGATACGAGAGACCCAGTACTTC TRBV11-3 TRBD2 . TRBJ2-5
CASSFDSYNEQFF TGTGCCAGCAGCTTCGACAGTTACAATGAGCAGTTCTTC TRBV7-8 . . TRBJ2-1
CASSPNEGGSSPLHF TGTGCCAGCAGTCCGAACGAAGGGGGATCTTCACCCCTCCACTTT TRBV4-2 . . TRBJ1-6
CASSPRDRVTYEQYF TGTGCCAGCTCACCGCGGGACAGGGTAACCTACGAGCAGTACTTC TRBV18 TRBD1 . TRBJ2-7
CASSPQGPGQGSVPYEQYF TGTGCCAGCAGCCCCCAAGGTCCGGGACAGGGATCAGTTCCCTACGAGCAGTACTTC TRBV7-6 TRBD1 once TRBJ2-7
CASNVQGTWGNEQFF TGTGCCAGCAACGTACAGGGTACGTGGGGCAATGAGCAGTTCTTC TRBV7-9 . . TRBJ2-1
CASSEEWGDSYGYTF TGTGCCAGCAGTGAAGAATGGGGGGACAGCTATGGCTACACCTTC TRBV6-1 TRBD1 . TRBJ1-2
CSGITENTGELFF TGCAGCGGGATTACAGAGAACACCGGGGAGCTGTTTTTT TRBV29-1 . . TRBJ2-2
CASSPHSFSYEQYF TGTGCCAGCAGCCCCCACTCCTTCTCCTACGAGCAGTACTTC TRBV5-4 . once TRBJ2-7
CASSLDREVINGYTF TGTGCCAGCAGCTTAGACAGGGAGGTAATAAATGGCTACACCTTC TRBV9 TRBD1 . TRBJ1-2
CASSFDTPLATDTQYF TGCGCCAGCAGCTTTGACACTCCCCTCGCGACAGATACGCAGTATTTT TRBV5-1 . . TRBJ2-3
CAWATGYEQFF TGTGCCTGGGCAACAGGGTATGAGCAGTTCTTC TRBV30 . . TRBJ2-1
CASSVEGNYEQYF TGTGCCAGCAGCGTAGAGGGGAACTACGAGCAGTACTTC TRBV9 . . TRBJ2-7
CASSLGTGYEQYF TGTGCCAGCAGCTTAGGGACGGGCTACGAGCAGTACTTC TRBV11-2 . . TRBJ2-7